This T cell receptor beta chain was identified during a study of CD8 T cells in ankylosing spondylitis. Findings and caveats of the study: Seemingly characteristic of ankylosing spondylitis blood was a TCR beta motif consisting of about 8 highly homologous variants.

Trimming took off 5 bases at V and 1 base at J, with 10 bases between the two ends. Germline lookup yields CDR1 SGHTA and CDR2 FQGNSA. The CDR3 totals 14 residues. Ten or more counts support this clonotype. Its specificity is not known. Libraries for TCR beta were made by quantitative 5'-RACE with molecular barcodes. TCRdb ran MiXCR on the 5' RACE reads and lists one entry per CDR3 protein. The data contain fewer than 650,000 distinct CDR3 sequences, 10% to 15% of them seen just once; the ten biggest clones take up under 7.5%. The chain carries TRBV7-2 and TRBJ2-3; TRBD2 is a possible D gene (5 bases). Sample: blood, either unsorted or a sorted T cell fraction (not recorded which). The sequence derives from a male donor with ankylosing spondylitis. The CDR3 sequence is CASSRGRRTDTQYF. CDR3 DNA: TGTGCCAGCAGCCGCGGGCGGCGCACAGATACGCAGTATTTT.